This entry describes one T cell receptor (beta chain). As to treatment: some 20 received Ad26.COV2.S at low or high dose, single or two shots; 5 received placebo; per-sample allocation not given. Collection of the samples took place on day 63 after the first injection of vaccine or placebo. Within Boston, the person who donated was an adult of 18-55 years. The data originate from a study of Ad26.COV2.S vaccination and SARS-CoV-2 variants. Assay: immunoSEQ multiplex PCR; the TCRdb copy retains only in-frame clones and omits some. The sample records about 680,000 clones, roughly 90% being singletons. Germline CDR1 PRHDT, CDR2 FYEKMQ (reference sequence). After removal of 3 bases from V and 6 bases from J, the junction contained 5 bases not matched to a gene. The CDR3 spans 13 residues.

The sequence was collected from a person between 18 and 59 years old who received the Ad26.COV2.S COVID-19 vaccine or a placebo. The rearrangement joins TRBV13 to TRBJ2-7; 7 bases fit TRBD1. Sequenced here: peripheral blood, sampled in a trial of Ad26.COV2.S vaccine versus placebo. CDR3 protein: CASSFDRVSEQYF. The CDR3, as DNA: TGTGCCAGCAGCTTCGACAGGGTAAGCGAGCAGTACTTC.